This passage covers 7 T cell receptor beta chains from one sample sequenced in a study of cytomegalovirus exposure and HLA in healthy donors. The PCR made use of 60 Vbeta and 13 Jbeta primers. Method: immunoSEQ multiplex PCR; TCRdb's copy keeps in-frame clones and lacks some. The table has 180,000 or so clones, roughly 85% seen once. Material for sequencing was PBMCs. Receptor source: a man between 50 and 59 years old in good health and CMV-seropositive.

The gene calls are TRBV23-1 and TRBJ2-1; 10 positions match TRBD1. TRBV23-1 is labeled an ORF, and its function is uncertain. This CDR3 has 19 residues. Trimming cost V 0 bases and J 7 bases; bases outside gene matches: 15. The CDR3 protein is CASSQSFLGQGKEGNEQFF. CDR3 nucleotides: TGCGCCAGCAGTCAATCGTTTCTGGGACAGGGGAAGGAGGGGAATGAGCAGTTCTTC.

The chain combines TRBV5-1 with TRBJ1-6, with D maybe TRBD1 (6 bases). Trimming removed 2 bases from V and 13 bases from J, with 10 bases in between. Germline V gives CDR1 SGHRS, CDR2 YFSETQ. The CDR3 consists of 12 residues. The CDR3: CASSFDQGPLHF. Written as DNA, the CDR3 is TGCGCCAGCAGCTTTGATCAGGGGCCCCTCCACTTT.

This clone is a singleton in its sample. V gene TRBV11-3 combines with J gene TRBJ2-3; no clear D gene. With 0 bases removed from V and 5 bases from J, the gap between germline ends came to 6 bases. Germline CDR1 SGHNT, CDR2 YENEEA. CDR3 size: 13 residues. The CDR3 region is CASSLDRVDTQYF. CDR3 DNA sequence: TGTGCCAGCAGCTTAGATCGGGTAGATACGCAGTATTTT.

The gene calls are TRBV19 and TRBJ1-2; 7 bases fit TRBD1. V gave up 7 bases and J gave up 3 bases; unmatched junction bases: 14. CDR1 is LNHDA, CDR2 SQIVND, per germline (reference sequence). The CDR3 sequence is 16 residues long. The CDR3 loop reads CASTSFKDREYYGYTF. CDR3 DNA: TGTGCCAGTACCTCCTTTAAAGACAGGGAATACTATGGCTACACCTTC. The complete variable domain, with remaining parts taken from reference TRBV19 and TRBJ1-2, reads DGGITQSPKYLFRKEGQNVTLSCEQNLNHDAMYWYRQDPGQGLRLIYYSQIVNDFQKGDIAEGYSVSREKKESFPLTVTSAQKNPTAFYLCASTSFKDREYYGYTFGSGTRLTVV.

This rearrangement joins TRBV2 to TRBJ1-5, with D possibly matching TRBD1 (5 bases). This CDR3 is 14 amino acids long. Trimming removed 7 bases at V and 2 bases at J, with 12 bases between. CDR1 is SNHLY, CDR2 FYNNEI, per germline. The CDR3 here is CASNPTAGNQPQHF. CDR3 DNA: TGTGCCAGCAATCCGACAGCCGGCAATCAGCCCCAGCATTTT.

V and J are TRBV4-1 and TRBJ2-3; TRBD1 agrees at 8 bases. Germline V gene data show CDR1 as MGHRA and CDR2 as YSYEKL. The CDR3 runs to 14 residues. V shed 3 bases and J 1 base; nucleotides not matched to a gene: 0. CDR3 protein: CASSQDRGTDTQYF. CDR3 in DNA: TGCGCCAGCAGCCAGGACAGGGGCACAGATACGCAGTATTTT.

The sample holds one count of this clone. V gene TRBV7-9 combines with J gene TRBJ2-3; D perhaps matches TRBD2 (6 bases). CDR1 is SEHNR and CDR2 is FQNEAQ in the germline V gene (reference sequence). The CDR3 has 14 amino acids. Trimming took off 4 bases at V and 6 bases at J, with 14 bases between the two ends. The DNA of the CDR3 is TGTGCCAGCAGCTCTGTGGGGGGAGTGGATACGCAGTATTTT. This translates into CASSSVGGVDTQYF.